Listed below are T cell receptor beta chains from one sample, sequenced in a study of tumor and adjacent non-tumor tissue in lung cancer. Each CDR3 protein gets one entry after TCRdb re-called the multiplex PCR reads with MiXCR. The sample includes 65,000 to 85,000 distinct CDR3 sequences, around 82% of them seen just once. The specimen sequenced was distant non-tumor lung tissue. The receptors here all came from a man aged 60 to 69 with non-small cell lung cancer. The CDR3 runs from the conserved cysteine through the conserved F or W. A D gene is named only where the DNA matches it firmly. Clone size is shown for a subset of rows, as once, few, many or a class of expanded clone.

j_call	clone_size	d_call	v_call	cdr3_nt	cdr3_aa
TRBJ2-1	-	-	TRBV4-1	TGTGCCAGCAGTCAAGGGTACAATGAGCGGTTCTTC	CASSQGYNERFF
TRBJ2-5	-	-	TRBV12-3/TRBV12-4	TGTGCCAGCACTAGAGATTACCAAGAGACCCAGTACTTC	CASTRDYQETQYF
TRBJ2-3	-	-	TRBV6-6	TGTGGCAGCAGTTACTCGTTGTTTGATACACAGTATTTT	CGSSYSLFDTQYF
TRBJ2-2	-	-	TRBV28	TGTGCCAGCAGTCCCTATAGTAATACCGGGGAGCTGTTTTTT	CASSPYSNTGELFF
TRBJ2-1	-	-	TRBV10-2	TGCTCCAGCAGTGAGTCGAAGGGGCAGGGTAATGAGCAGTTCTTT	CSSSESKGQGNEQFF
TRBJ1-1	-	-	TRBV6-1	TGTACCAGCAGCCCCTCGCTGTTGTCGAACACTGAAGCTTTCTTT	CTSSPSLLSNTEAFF
TRBJ1-4	-	TRBD1	TRBV29-1	TGCAGCGTGGGGACAGGAGGCACTCATGAAAAACTGTTCTTT	CSVGTGGTHEKLFF
TRBJ2-7	-	-	TRBV4-1	TGCGCAAGCAGCCAAGTAGAAAGGTTCCCTGAGCAGTACTTC	CASSQVERFPEQYF
TRBJ2-2	once	-	TRBV11-1	TGTGCCAACAGCTATACTAGTGACACCGTTGAGCTGTTTTTT	CANSYTSDTVELFF
TRBJ2-7	-	-	TRBV6-5	TGTGTCAGCAGCCGAGACGATGGCGGGAACTCCTACGAGCAGTACTTC	CVSSRDDGGNSYEQYF
TRBJ2-2	-	-	TRBV4-1	TGCGCCAGCGGCCCGCCTTCGGATCAGACGAGCACTGGGGAGCTGTTTTTT	CASGPPSDQTSTGELFF
TRBJ1-2	-	-	TRBV12-3/TRBV12-4	TGTGCATTCGACACGGGGGCCTTTACTAACTATGGCTACACCTTC	CAFDTGAFTNYGYTF
TRBJ2-5	-	TRBD2	TRBV10-2	TGCGCCAGCAGTGAAAGGATGCAGGGACTAGCGGGAGCCAAGTCCCAAGAGTCCCAGTACTTC	CASSERMQGLAGAKSQESQYF
TRBJ2-3	-	-	TRBV10-3	TGTACCATCAGGGTATACTACAGCACAGATACGCAGTATTTT	CTIRVYYSTDTQYF
TRBJ2-7	-	-	TRBV29-1	TGCAGCGCCAGACGGGGTAGCTACGAGCAGTGCTTC	CSARRGSYEQCF
TRBJ2-6	-	-	TRBV5-1	TGCGTCAGCAGCCAGGGGAGTGTTGGCGGGGCCAACGTCCTGGCTTTC	CVSSQGSVGGANVLAF
TRBJ2-7	-	TRBD1	TRBV4-2	TGTGCCAGCAGCCAGACAGGGGGTAGGGACGAGCAGCAGTTC	CASSQTGGRDEQQF
TRBJ2-3	-	TRBD2	TRBV12-5	TGTGCTAGTGGTTCCCCCTCCCGACTAGCGATGTCAGATACGCAGTATTTT	CASGSPSRLAMSDTQYF
TRBJ1-1	-	-	TRBV28	TGTGCCGGCAGACCAGATGGGTTTGAAGCTTTCTTT	CAGRPDGFEAFF
TRBJ2-1	many	TRBD2	TRBV4-1	TGCGCCAGCAGCCAAGGAGGACTAGCGGGAGGGCCGGGGAATGAGCAGTTCTTC	CASSQGGLAGGPGNEQFF
TRBJ2-1	few	-	TRBV6-2/TRBV6-3	TGTGCCAGCATTCATCCCGGGTGGGTACAGGGTCAATTCTTT	CASIHPGWVQGQFF
TRBJ2-7	-	TRBD2	TRBV4-1	TGCGCCAGCAGCCAAGATTCAGGTAGCGGGAGCCATGGGCAGTACTTC	CASSQDSGSGSHGQYF
TRBJ2-3	once	-	TRBV6-5	TGCGCCAACAGTTCCAGGACTACGGACACAGATACGCAGTATTTT	CANSSRTTDTDTQYF
TRBJ1-5	-	-	TRBV29-1	TGCAGCGTAGTCGACATGAACAATCAGCCCCAGCATTTT	CSVVDMNNQPQHF
TRBJ2-5	-	-	TRBV11-1	TGTGCCAGTAACAAAGACACGTACCAAGAGACTCAGTACTTC	CASNKDTYQETQYF